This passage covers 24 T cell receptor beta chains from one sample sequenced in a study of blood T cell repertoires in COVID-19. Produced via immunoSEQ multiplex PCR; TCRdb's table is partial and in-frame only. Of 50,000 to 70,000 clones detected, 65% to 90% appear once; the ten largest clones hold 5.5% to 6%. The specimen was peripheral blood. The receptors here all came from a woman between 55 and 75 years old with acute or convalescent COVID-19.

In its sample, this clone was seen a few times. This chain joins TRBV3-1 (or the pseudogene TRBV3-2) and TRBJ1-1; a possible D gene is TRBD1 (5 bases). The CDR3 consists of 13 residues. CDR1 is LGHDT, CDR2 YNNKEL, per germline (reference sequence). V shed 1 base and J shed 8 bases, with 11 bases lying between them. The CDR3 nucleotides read TGTGCCAGCAGCCAAGCCAGGGCCAGCGAAGCTTTCTTT. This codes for CASSQARASEAFF.

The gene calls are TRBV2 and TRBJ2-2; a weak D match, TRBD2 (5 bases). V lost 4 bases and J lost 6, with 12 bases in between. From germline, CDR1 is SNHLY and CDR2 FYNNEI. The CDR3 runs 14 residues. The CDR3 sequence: CASSARGTAGELFF. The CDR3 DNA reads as TGTGCCAGCAGTGCCCGGGGAACTGCCGGGGAGCTGTTTTTT.

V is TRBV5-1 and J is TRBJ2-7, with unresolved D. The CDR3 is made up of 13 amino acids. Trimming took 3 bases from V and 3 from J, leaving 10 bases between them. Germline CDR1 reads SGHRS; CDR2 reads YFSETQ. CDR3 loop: CASSSKRGYEQYF. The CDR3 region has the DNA TGCGCCAGCAGCTCCAAGCGAGGCTACGAGCAGTACTTC.

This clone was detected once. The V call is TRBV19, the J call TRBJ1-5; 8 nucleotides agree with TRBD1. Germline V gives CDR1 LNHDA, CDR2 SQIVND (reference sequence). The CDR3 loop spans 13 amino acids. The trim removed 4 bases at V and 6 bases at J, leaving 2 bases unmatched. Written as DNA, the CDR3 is TGTGCCAGTAGTACCAGGGGGCCTCAGCCCCAGCATTTT. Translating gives CASSTRGPQPQHF.

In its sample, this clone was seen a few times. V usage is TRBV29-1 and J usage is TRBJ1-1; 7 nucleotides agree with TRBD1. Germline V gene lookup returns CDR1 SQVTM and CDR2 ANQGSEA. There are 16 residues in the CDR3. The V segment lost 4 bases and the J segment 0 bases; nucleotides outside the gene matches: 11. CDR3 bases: TGCAGCGTTGTTTCCGGAGGGGGCTCGATGAACACTGAAGCTTTCTTT. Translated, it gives CSVVSGGGSMNTEAFF. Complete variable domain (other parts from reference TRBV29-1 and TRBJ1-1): SAVISQKPSRDICQRGTSLTIQCQVDSQVTMMFWYRQQPGQSLTLIATANQGSEATYESGFVIDKFPISRPNLTFSTLTVSNMSPEDSSIYLCSVVSGGGSMNTEAFFGQGTRLTVV.

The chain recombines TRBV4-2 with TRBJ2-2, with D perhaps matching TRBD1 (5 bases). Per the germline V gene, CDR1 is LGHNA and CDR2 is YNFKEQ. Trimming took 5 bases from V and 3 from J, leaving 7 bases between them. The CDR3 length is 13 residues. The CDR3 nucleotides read TGTGCCAGCAGCTTGGGGCACACCGGGGAGCTGTTTTTT. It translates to CASSLGHTGELFF.

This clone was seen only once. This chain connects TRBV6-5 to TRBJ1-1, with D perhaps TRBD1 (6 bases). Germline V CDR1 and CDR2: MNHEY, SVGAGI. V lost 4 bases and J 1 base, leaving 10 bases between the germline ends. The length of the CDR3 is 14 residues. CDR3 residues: CASSFTGQNTEAFF. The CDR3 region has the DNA TGTGCCAGCAGTTTCACGGGACAGAACACTGAAGCTTTCTTT.

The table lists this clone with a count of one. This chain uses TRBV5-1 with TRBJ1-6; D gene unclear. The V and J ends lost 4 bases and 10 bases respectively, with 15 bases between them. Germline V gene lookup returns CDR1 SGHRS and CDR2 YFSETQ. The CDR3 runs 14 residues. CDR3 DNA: TGCGCCAGCAGCCATAGACAAGTTGGGTCACCCCTCCACTTT. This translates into CASSHRQVGSPLHF.

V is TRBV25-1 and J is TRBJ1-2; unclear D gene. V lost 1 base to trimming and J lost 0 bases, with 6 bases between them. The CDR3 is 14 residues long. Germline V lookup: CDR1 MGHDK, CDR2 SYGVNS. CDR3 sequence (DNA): TGTGCCAGCAGTGAATGGGCAGCTAACTATGGCTACACCTTC. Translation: CASSEWAANYGYTF.

The CDR3 region is CAIPDSPLGYTF. The CDR3 region has the DNA TGTGCCATCCCGGACAGCCCGCTAGGCTACACCTTC. V and J are TRBV6-5 and TRBJ1-2; TRBD1 might be the D (6 bases). Germline V gene data show CDR1 as MNHEY and CDR2 as SVGAGI. The CDR3 sequence is 12 residues long. The V end lost 10 bases, the J end lost 8 bases, and 17 bases lay between the germline ends.

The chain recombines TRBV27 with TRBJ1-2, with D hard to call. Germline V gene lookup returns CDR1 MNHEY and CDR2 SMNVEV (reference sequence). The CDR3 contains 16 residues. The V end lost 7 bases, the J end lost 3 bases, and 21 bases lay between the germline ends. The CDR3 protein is CASIWAKGSWDYGYTF. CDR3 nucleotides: TGTGCCAGCATATGGGCAAAAGGGAGTTGGGACTATGGCTACACCTTC.

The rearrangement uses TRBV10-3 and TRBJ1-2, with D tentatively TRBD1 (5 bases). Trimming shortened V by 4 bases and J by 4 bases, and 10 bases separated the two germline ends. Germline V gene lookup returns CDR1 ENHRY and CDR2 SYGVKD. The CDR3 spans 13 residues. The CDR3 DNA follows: TGTGCCATCAGTGCTGCAGGGCTCTATGGCTACACCTTC. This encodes CAISAAGLYGYTF.

CDR3 DNA sequence: TGTGCCAGCAGCTTCGGACTAGCGGGGGCCCCAGATACGCAGTATTTT. It specifies CASSFGLAGAPDTQYF. The chain couples TRBV11-1 to TRBJ2-3, with TRBD2 identical over 13 bases. The CDR3 has 16 amino acids. Germline V gene data show CDR1 as SGHAT and CDR2 as FQDESV (reference sequence). V was pared by 3 bases and J by 4 bases, with 4 bases of the junction left unmatched.

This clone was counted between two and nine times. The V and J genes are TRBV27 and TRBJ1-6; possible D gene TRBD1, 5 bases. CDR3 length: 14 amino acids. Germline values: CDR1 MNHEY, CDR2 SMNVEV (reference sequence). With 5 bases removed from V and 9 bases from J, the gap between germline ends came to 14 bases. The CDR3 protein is CASSTSREGSPLHF. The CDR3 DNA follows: TGTGCCAGCAGTACCAGCAGGGAGGGTTCACCCCTCCACTTT.

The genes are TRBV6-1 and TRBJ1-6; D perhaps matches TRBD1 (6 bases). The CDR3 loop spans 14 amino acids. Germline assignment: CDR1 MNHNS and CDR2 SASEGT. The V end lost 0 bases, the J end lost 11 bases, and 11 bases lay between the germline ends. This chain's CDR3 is CASSEAAGDTPLHF. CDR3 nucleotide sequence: TGTGCCAGCAGTGAAGCCGCAGGGGATACACCCCTCCACTTT.

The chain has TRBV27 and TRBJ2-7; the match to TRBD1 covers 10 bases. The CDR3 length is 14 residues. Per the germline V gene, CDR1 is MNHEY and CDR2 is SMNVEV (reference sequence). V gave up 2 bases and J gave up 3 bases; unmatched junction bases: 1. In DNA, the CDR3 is TGTGCCAGCAGTTTAGGGACAGGGGTCTACGAGCAGTACTTC. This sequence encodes CASSLGTGVYEQYF.

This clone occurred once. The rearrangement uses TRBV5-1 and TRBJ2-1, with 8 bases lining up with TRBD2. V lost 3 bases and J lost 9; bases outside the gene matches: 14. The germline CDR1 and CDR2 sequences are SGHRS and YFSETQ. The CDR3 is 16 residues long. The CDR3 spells CASSSSRAGGGSEQFF. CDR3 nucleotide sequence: TGCGCCAGCAGCTCATCCCGGGCGGGGGGAGGTAGTGAGCAGTTCTTC.

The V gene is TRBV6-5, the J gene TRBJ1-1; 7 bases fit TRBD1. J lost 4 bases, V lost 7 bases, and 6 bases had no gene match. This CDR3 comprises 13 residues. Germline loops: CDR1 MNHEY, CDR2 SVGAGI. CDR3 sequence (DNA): TGTGCCAGCAACCGCCCAGGGGGCACTGAAGCTTTCTTT. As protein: CASNRPGGTEAFF.

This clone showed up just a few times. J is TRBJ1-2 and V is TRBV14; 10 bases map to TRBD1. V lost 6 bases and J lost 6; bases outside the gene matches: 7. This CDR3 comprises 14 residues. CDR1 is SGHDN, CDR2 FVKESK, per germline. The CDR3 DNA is TGTGCCAGCAGGCGGGACAGGGGAGTCGATGGCTACACCTTC. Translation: CASRRDRGVDGYTF.

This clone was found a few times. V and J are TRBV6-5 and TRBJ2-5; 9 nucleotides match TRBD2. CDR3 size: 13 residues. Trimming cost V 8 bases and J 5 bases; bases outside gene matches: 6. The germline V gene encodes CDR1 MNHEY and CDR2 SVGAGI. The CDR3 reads CASESSGEETQYF. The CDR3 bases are TGTGCCAGCGAGTCTAGCGGGGAGGAGACCCAGTACTTC.

CDR3 DNA sequence: TGTGCCAGCAGGACCGGTCGTAGGACTCCCACTGAAGCTTTCTTT. This codes for CASRTGRRTPTEAFF. The V gene is TRBV6-5, the J gene TRBJ1-1, with no clear D. Trimming pared 6 bases from V and 4 bases from J, leaving 18 bases between. The germline CDR1 and CDR2 sequences are MNHEY and SVGAGI. The CDR3 is made up of 15 amino acids.

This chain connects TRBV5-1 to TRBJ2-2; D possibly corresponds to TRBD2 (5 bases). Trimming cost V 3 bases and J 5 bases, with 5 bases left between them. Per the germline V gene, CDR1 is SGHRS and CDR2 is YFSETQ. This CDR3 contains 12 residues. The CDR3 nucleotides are TGCGCCAGCAGCTCGGGGACCGGGGAGCTGTTTTTT. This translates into CASSSGTGELFF. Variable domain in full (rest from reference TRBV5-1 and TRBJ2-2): KAGVTQTPRYLIKTRGQQVTLSCSPISGHRSVSWYQQTPGQGLQFLFEYFSETQRNKGNFPGRFSGRQFSNSRSEMNVSTLELGDSALYLCASSSGTGELFFGEGSRLTVL.

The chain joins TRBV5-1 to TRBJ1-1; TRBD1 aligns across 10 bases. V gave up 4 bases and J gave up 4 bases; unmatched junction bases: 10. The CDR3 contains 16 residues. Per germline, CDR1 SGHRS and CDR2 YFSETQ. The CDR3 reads CASSLTGGAKSTEAFF. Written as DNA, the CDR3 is TGCGCCAGCAGCCTGACAGGGGGCGCAAAGAGCACTGAAGCTTTCTTT.

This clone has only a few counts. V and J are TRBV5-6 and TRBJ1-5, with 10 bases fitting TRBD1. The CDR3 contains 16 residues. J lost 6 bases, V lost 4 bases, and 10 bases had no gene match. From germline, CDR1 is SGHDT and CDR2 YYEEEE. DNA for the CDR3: TGTGCCAGCAGCCGAAGAGGGACAGGGGCGACTCAGCCCCAGCATTTT. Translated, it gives CASSRRGTGATQPQHF.